This T cell receptor beta chain was identified in a study of blood T cell repertoires in COVID-19. Looking at the study overall: The samples span acute and convalescent COVID-19 from the United States, Italy and Spain.

Source study methods: Reference gene primers were amplified, and this amplification served to estimate nucleated cell counts. Clones were sequenced by immunoSEQ multiplex PCR, and TCRdb holds only the in-frame ones, with some missing. V, J and clone size reflect that table, while D and trimming were determined from the DNA. The sample consists of 400,000 to 500,000 clones, roughly 90% of them appearing once. From germline, CDR1 is SGDLS and CDR2 YYNGEE. Trimming shortened V by 0 bases and J by 1 base, and 16 bases separated the two germline ends. The CDR3 length is 17 residues. Individuals drawn from approximately 26 US areas were roughly 18 to 89 years old. The study recruited exposed participants who had met a COVID-19 case within 2 weeks before entry. There are a few counts of this clone.

The sequencing sample was made of PBMCs or T cells enriched from blood (not recorded which). The chain uses TRBV9 and TRBJ1-1; TRBD1 might be the D (6 bases). The sequence derives from a woman between 18 and 30 years old who had been exposed to COVID-19. CDR3 sequence: CASSVDLRGTPNTEAFF. CDR3 coding DNA: TGTGCCAGCAGCGTAGATTTGAGAGGGACACCGAACACTGAAGCTTTCTTT.